This TCR beta chain was observed in a study of cytomegalovirus exposure and HLA in healthy donors. V gave up 8 bases and J gave up 5 bases, with 18 bases separating them. CDR1 is SGHTA, CDR2 FQGNSA, per germline. This CDR3 comprises 14 residues. For the donor in question, CMV serostatus went unrecorded. It was with 60 Vbeta and 13 Jbeta primers that the PCR ran. Profiled with immunoSEQ multiplex PCR; TCRdb holds only in-frame clones, not every one. The table has 200,000 to 250,000 clones, about 85% seen once. The rearrangement joins TRBV7-2 to TRBJ1-2; D is possibly TRBD1 (6 bases). The sequencing input was PBMCs. This receptor was identified in a human donor in good health. CDR3 sequence reads: CASPGKGQGYGYTF. The CDR3 DNA reads TGTGCCAGCCCGGGGAAGGGGCAGGGGTATGGCTACACCTTC.